A single sample gave rise to the 17 T cell receptor beta chains below, sequenced in a study of control samples from healthy donors and cancer patients. The data were produced by immunoSEQ multiplex PCR, yet TCRdb's version contains in-frame clones alone and is incomplete. Among tens of thousands of clones, around 95% were seen once, and the ten largest hold about 1.9%. Sequencing input: blood. The receptors were sampled from a young woman in good health.

The V gene is TRBV5-1, the J gene TRBJ2-5, with no clear D. The length of the CDR3 is 15 residues. V gave up 0 bases and J gave up 4 bases, with 13 bases separating them. Germline-derived CDR1 and CDR2 are SGHRS and YFSETQ. CDR3 coding DNA: TGCGCCAGCAGCTTGGGACCGGGTGTTGGAGAGACCCAGTACTTC. This encodes CASSLGPGVGETQYF.

This chain joins TRBV9 and TRBJ2-1, with D possibly TRBD2 on 5 matching bases. Germline V gene sequence: CDR1 SGDLS, CDR2 YYNGEE. The CDR3 runs to 12 residues. V lost 4 bases and J lost 5, with 7 bases in between. CDR3 sequence: CASSTTNNEQFF. CDR3 DNA sequence: TGTGCCAGCAGCACGACTAACAATGAGCAGTTCTTC.

The chain joins TRBV18 to TRBJ2-1; 10 nucleotides agree with TRBD2. Trimming at V came to 6 bases and at J to 12 bases, leaving 14 bases not matched to a gene. The CDR3 contains 15 residues. Per germline, CDR1 KGHSH and CDR2 LQKENI. The CDR3, as DNA: TGTGCCAGCTCGACAGGGCTAGCGGGAGCCAAGGCGCAGTTCTTC. Amino acids: CASSTGLAGAKAQFF. Based on the CDR3 plus reference TRBV18 and TRBJ2-1, the full variable domain is NAGVMQNPRHLVRRRGQEARLRCSPMKGHSHVYWYRQLPEEGLKFMVYLQKENIIDESGMPKERFSAEFPKEGPSILRIQQVVRGDSAAYFCASSTGLAGAKAQFFGPGTRLTVL.

This chain links TRBV27 with TRBJ2-2; 7 bases line up with TRBD2. The CDR3 totals 16 residues. Trimming took 1 base from V and 2 from J; bases not matched to a gene: 4. Germline lookup yields CDR1 MNHEY and CDR2 SMNVEV (reference sequence). The CDR3 DNA follows: TGTGCCAGCAGTTTATTGGCTAGCGGAAACACCGGGGAGCTGTTTTTT. Translation: CASSLLASGNTGELFF.

V gene TRBV10-1 combines with J gene TRBJ2-2; D perhaps matches TRBD2 (6 bases). Germline V gives CDR1 WNHNN, CDR2 SYGVQD (reference sequence). Trimming stripped 7 bases from V and 2 bases from J, with 14 bases between. The CDR3 is made up of 15 amino acids. For the CDR3, the DNA is TGCGCCAGCAACGGAGGGGCTTCTAACACCGGGGAGCTGTTTTTT. The encoded protein is CASNGGASNTGELFF.

The chain carries TRBV14 and TRBJ1-3; no firm D call. Germline loops: CDR1 SGHDN, CDR2 FVKESK. Trimming pared 1 base from V and 0 bases from J, leaving 7 bases between. The CDR3 is made up of 15 amino acids. DNA for the CDR3: TGTGCCAGCAGCCAAGGGGCGGCCTCTGGAAACACCATATATTTT. The encoded protein is CASSQGAASGNTIYF.

This chain joins TRBV28 and TRBJ2-2; D is ambiguous. The CDR3 contains 11 residues. Trimming removed 6 bases at V and 5 bases at J, with 4 bases between. Germline V CDR1 and CDR2: MDHEN, SYDVKM. This CDR3 reads CASSATGELFF. The DNA of the CDR3 is TGTGCCAGCAGCGCTACCGGGGAGCTGTTTTTT.

The rearrangement links TRBV19 to TRBJ2-7, with D perhaps TRBD2 (5 bases). Deletions cut 3 bases from V and 3 bases from J, with 12 bases between. The CDR3 covers 14 residues. CDR1 LNHDA and CDR2 SQIVND come from the germline V gene (reference sequence). Written as DNA, the CDR3 is TGTGCCAGTAGTATGAAGAGCGGAATCTACGAGCAGTACTTC. This sequence encodes CASSMKSGIYEQYF.

The chain recombines TRBV7-9 with TRBJ2-7; TRBD1 is a possible D gene (6 bases). V was trimmed by 5 bases and J by 0 bases, leaving 14 bases between them. Germline loops: CDR1 SEHNR, CDR2 FQNEAQ (reference sequence). The CDR3 spans 15 residues. The CDR3: CASSLRTDNSYEQYF. For the CDR3, the DNA is TGTGCCAGCAGCCTTCGGACAGACAACTCCTACGAGCAGTACTTC.

The rearrangement joins TRBV23-1 to TRBJ2-6; 9 bases map to TRBD1. TRBV23-1 is an ORF, with its function uncertain. The CDR3 has 20 residues. V gave up 8 bases and J gave up 2 bases; unmatched junction bases: 19. Here the CDR3 DNA reads TGCGCCAGCTCTTTCGGATTCCGGGACAGGGTAAAGGCTGGGGCCAACGTCCTGACTTTC. Translation gives CASSFGFRDRVKAGANVLTF.

This clone appeared a single time. The rearrangement uses TRBV3-1 (or the pseudogene TRBV3-2) and TRBJ1-2, with TRBD1 identical over 12 bases. The CDR3 extends over 17 amino acids. Trimming took 1 base from V and 4 from J; bases not matched to a gene: 7. Germline loops: CDR1 LGHDT, CDR2 YNNKEL (reference sequence). CDR3 region: CASSQGDRGHPPYGYTF. In nucleotides, the CDR3 is TGTGCCAGCAGCCAAGGGGACAGGGGGCACCCCCCCTATGGCTACACCTTC.

This sequence joins TRBV4-1 and TRBJ1-1; 9 bases agree with TRBD1. Losses at the gene ends were 4 bases for V and 1 base for J; bases not matched to a gene: 4. The CDR3 is 15 residues long. Per germline, CDR1 MGHRA and CDR2 YSYEKL. CDR3: CASSPQGQGNTEAFF. CDR3 sequence (DNA): TGCGCCAGCAGCCCCCAGGGACAGGGGAACACTGAAGCTTTCTTT.

The gene calls are TRBV18 and TRBJ1-1; D gene unclear. With 3 bases removed from V and 6 bases from J, the gap between germline ends came to 17 bases. CDR1 is KGHSH and CDR2 is LQKENI in the germline V gene. The CDR3 has 15 amino acids. The CDR3 bases are TGTGCCAGCTCACCGCGACGGACGCCGGGCGCTGAAGCTTTCTTT. Its translation is CASSPRRTPGAEAFF.

The V and J genes are TRBV14 and TRBJ2-5; a possible D gene is TRBD2 (6 bases). Germline lookup yields CDR1 SGHDN and CDR2 FVKESK. Trimming stripped 4 bases from V and 0 bases from J, with 12 bases between. The CDR3 runs 15 residues. The CDR3 DNA sequence: TGTGCCAGCAGCCTCGGTTTAGCGGACCAAGAGACCCAGTACTTC. It encodes CASSLGLADQETQYF.

This clone was found once. CDR3 amino acids: CASCRDHNEQFF. Here the CDR3 DNA reads TGTGCCAGTTGCCGGGACCACAATGAGCAGTTCTTC. The genes are TRBV2 and TRBJ2-1, with D perhaps TRBD1 or TRBD2 (5 bases each). Trimming removed 9 bases at V and 5 bases at J, with 11 bases between. CDR3 length equals 12 residues. From germline, CDR1 is SNHLY and CDR2 FYNNEI. Variable domain in full (rest from reference TRBV2 and TRBJ2-1): EPEVTQTPSHQVTQMGQEVILRCVPISNHLYFYWYRQILGQKVEFLVSFYNNEISEKSEIFDDQFSVERPDGSNFTLKIRSTKLEDSAMYFCASCRDHNEQFFGPGTRLTVL.

J is TRBJ2-1 and V is TRBV27; 13 nucleotides match TRBD2. Germline CDR1 MNHEY, CDR2 SMNVEV (reference sequence). CDR3 length: 16 residues. V was pared by 6 bases and J by 2 bases, with 4 bases of the junction left unmatched. Written as DNA, the CDR3 is TGTGCCAGCAGCCTAACTAGCGGGGGGGCCTACAATGAGCAGTTCTTC. Encoded protein: CASSLTSGGAYNEQFF.

The gene calls are TRBV2 and TRBJ2-1; D unclear. CDR3 length: 12 residues. The germline V gene has CDR1 SNHLY and CDR2 FYNNEI. Between the trimmed V and J ends, which lost 8 bases and 5 bases, there was a span of 10 bases. CDR3 sequence: CASVGLNNEQFF. The CDR3 DNA sequence: TGTGCCAGCGTAGGGCTTAACAATGAGCAGTTCTTC.